This is a list of T cell receptor beta chains from one sample in a study of blood T cell repertoires in COVID-19. Data came from immunoSEQ multiplex PCR; TCRdb stores just in-frame clones and leaves some out. In the table there are 130,000 to 150,000 clones, approximately 80% of which are singletons. Sequences were obtained from peripheral blood. Receptors originate from a man aged 55 to 69 with active or convalescent COVID-19. The CDR3 runs from the conserved cysteine through the conserved F or W. Each record gives: J gene, V gene, D gene, clone size, CDR3 DNA, CDR3 protein. D genes are given only for firm matches. Part of the rows lack a size; the others show once, few, many or a class for expanded clones.

J gene: TRBJ2-1
V gene: TRBV7-2
D gene: .
clone size: few
CDR3 DNA: TGTGCCAGCAGCCCACCTGGTGGGGCTAGCTACAATGAGCAGTTCTTC
CDR3 protein: CASSPPGGASYNEQFF

J gene: TRBJ2-1
V gene: TRBV4-1
D gene: TRBD1
clone size: .
CDR3 DNA: TGCGCCAGCAGCTACTTTGCCGGGACAGGGGGCAATGAGCAGTTCTTC
CDR3 protein: CASSYFAGTGGNEQFF

J gene: TRBJ2-7
V gene: TRBV5-1
D gene: TRBD1
clone size: .
CDR3 DNA: TGCGCCAGCAGCGACCCAGGGACAGGGGCTACCTACGAGCAGTACTTC
CDR3 protein: CASSDPGTGATYEQYF

J gene: TRBJ1-5
V gene: TRBV28
D gene: .
clone size: .
CDR3 DNA: TGTGCCACGGTAACACGAGGAGGGACGGGACAGCCCCAGCATTTT
CDR3 protein: CATVTRGGTGQPQHF

J gene: TRBJ2-2
V gene: TRBV9
D gene: TRBD2
clone size: .
CDR3 DNA: TGTGCCAGCACCTATCAGGGGGCCGGACTAGCGGACAACACCGGGGAGCTGTTTTTT
CDR3 protein: CASTYQGAGLADNTGELFF

J gene: TRBJ2-7
V gene: TRBV28
D gene: TRBD2
clone size: .
CDR3 DNA: TGTGCCAGCCGGAGCGGGACTCACTACGAGCAGTACTTC
CDR3 protein: CASRSGTHYEQYF

J gene: TRBJ1-1
V gene: TRBV11-2
D gene: .
clone size: .
CDR3 DNA: TGTGCCAGCAGCTTAGGTCCCCCAAACACTGAAGCTTTCTTT
CDR3 protein: CASSLGPPNTEAFF

J gene: TRBJ2-3
V gene: TRBV7-3
D gene: TRBD2
clone size: .
CDR3 DNA: TGTGCCAGCAGCTTAGATACTAGCGAAGATACGCAGTATTTT
CDR3 protein: CASSLDTSEDTQYF

J gene: TRBJ1-5
V gene: TRBV19
D gene: TRBD1
clone size: few
CDR3 DNA: TGTGCCAGTAGTCTATACGGGACAGGGGATAGCAATCAGCCCCAGCATTTT
CDR3 protein: CASSLYGTGDSNQPQHF

J gene: TRBJ2-2
V gene: TRBV7-9
D gene: .
clone size: .
CDR3 DNA: TGTGCCAGCCCTAGACTACTTAACACCGGGGAGCTGTTTTTT
CDR3 protein: CASPRLLNTGELFF

J gene: TRBJ2-7
V gene: TRBV28
D gene: .
clone size: few
CDR3 DNA: TGTGCCAGTAGCGGTTCCTACGAGCAGTACTTC
CDR3 protein: CASSGSYEQYF

J gene: TRBJ1-5
V gene: TRBV19
D gene: .
clone size: .
CDR3 DNA: TGTGCCAGTAGTCTTCGACAGGCGGGTCAGCCCCAGCATTTT
CDR3 protein: CASSLRQAGQPQHF

J gene: TRBJ1-5
V gene: TRBV19
D gene: TRBD1
clone size: .
CDR3 DNA: TGTGCCAGTAGGACAGGACAGGGGGCAGGACAGCCCCAGCATTTT
CDR3 protein: CASRTGQGAGQPQHF

J gene: TRBJ1-1
V gene: TRBV29-1
D gene: TRBD1
clone size: once
CDR3 DNA: TGCAGCGTCTTAAACAGGGGCCGAGGCTCTGAAGCTTTCTTT
CDR3 protein: CSVLNRGRGSEAFF

J gene: TRBJ2-7
V gene: TRBV7-9
D gene: TRBD2
clone size: few
CDR3 DNA: TGTGCCAGCAGCCCCCGACTAGCGGGGTACGAGCAGTACTTC
CDR3 protein: CASSPRLAGYEQYF

J gene: TRBJ1-1
V gene: TRBV7-9
D gene: TRBD1
clone size: .
CDR3 DNA: TGTGCCAGCAGTTCCGGGACAGGGCATCAAGCTTTCTTT
CDR3 protein: CASSSGTGHQAFF

J gene: TRBJ2-2
V gene: TRBV3-1/TRBV3-2
D gene: .
clone size: .
CDR3 DNA: TGTGCCAGCAGCCAAGGTCTAGGGGGGGGGACCGGGGAGCTGTTTTTT
CDR3 protein: CASSQGLGGGTGELFF

J gene: TRBJ1-5
V gene: TRBV28
D gene: .
clone size: .
CDR3 DNA: TGTGCCAGCAGTTTAGGGACTCTCGGGTATCAGCCCCAGCATTTT
CDR3 protein: CASSLGTLGYQPQHF

J gene: TRBJ2-5
V gene: TRBV5-4
D gene: .
clone size: once
CDR3 DNA: TGTGCCAGCAGCTCAGGTCCGTACCAAGAGACCCAGTACTTC
CDR3 protein: CASSSGPYQETQYF

J gene: TRBJ1-1
V gene: TRBV28
D gene: .
clone size: .
CDR3 DNA: TGTGCCAGCAGTCCGGGAGCGACTGAAGCTTTCTTT
CDR3 protein: CASSPGATEAFF

J gene: TRBJ1-2
V gene: TRBV20-1
D gene: .
clone size: .
CDR3 DNA: TGCAGTGCTAGTGATGGGACACCTAGGCGAGGCTACACCTTC
CDR3 protein: CSASDGTPRRGYTF

J gene: TRBJ2-4
V gene: TRBV28
D gene: .
clone size: .
CDR3 DNA: TGTGCCAGCAGTTTAAGGAAGAGGGTCGGAGCCAAAAACATTCAGTACTTC
CDR3 protein: CASSLRKRVGAKNIQYF

J gene: TRBJ1-4
V gene: TRBV6-6
D gene: TRBD1
clone size: .
CDR3 DNA: TGTGCCAGCAGAGGGCTACAGGGGAGGAGTGAAAAACTGTTTTTT
CDR3 protein: CASRGLQGRSEKLFF

J gene: TRBJ2-5
V gene: TRBV5-1
D gene: TRBD1
clone size: few
CDR3 DNA: TGCGCCAGCAGCGGAGGGACAGGTAATCGGGAGACCCAGTACTTC
CDR3 protein: CASSGGTGNRETQYF

J gene: TRBJ1-1
V gene: TRBV6-5
D gene: .
clone size: .
CDR3 DNA: TGTGCCAGCAAAGGGATCGACGGAGGAGCTTTCTTT
CDR3 protein: CASKGIDGGAFF

J gene: TRBJ2-2
V gene: TRBV7-2
D gene: TRBD1
clone size: once
CDR3 DNA: TGTGCCAGCAGCCTTGAGCAGGGGGCGCTTACCGGGGAGCTGTTTTTT
CDR3 protein: CASSLEQGALTGELFF

J gene: TRBJ2-4
V gene: TRBV5-5
D gene: .
clone size: .
CDR3 DNA: TGTGCCAGCAGCCCGGACACGGGCCTCCACCTAGCCAAAAACATTCAGTACTTC
CDR3 protein: CASSPDTGLHLAKNIQYF

J gene: TRBJ1-2
V gene: TRBV19
D gene: TRBD1
clone size: few
CDR3 DNA: TGTGCCAGTAGTACGCGACAGGGGGCCAGCTATGGCTACACCTTC
CDR3 protein: CASSTRQGASYGYTF

J gene: TRBJ2-7
V gene: TRBV7-2
D gene: TRBD1
clone size: .
CDR3 DNA: TGTGCCAGCAGGCCAGGGGGCGGCTACGAGCAGTACTTC
CDR3 protein: CASRPGGGYEQYF

J gene: TRBJ1-4
V gene: TRBV6-5
D gene: .
clone size: .
CDR3 DNA: TGTGCCACCGGTCAATTAAATGAAAAACTGTTTTTT
CDR3 protein: CATGQLNEKLFF

J gene: TRBJ2-5
V gene: TRBV2
D gene: .
clone size: .
CDR3 DNA: TGTGCCAGCACGACCCGGGCCAGCGGGGAGACCCAGTACTTC
CDR3 protein: CASTTRASGETQYF

J gene: TRBJ2-5
V gene: TRBV5-4
D gene: .
clone size: .
CDR3 DNA: TGTGCCAGCAGCTTGCGTGGGAGTGTGAGAGAGACCCAGTACTTC
CDR3 protein: CASSLRGSVRETQYF

J gene: TRBJ2-1
V gene: TRBV7-6
D gene: TRBD2
clone size: few
CDR3 DNA: TGTGCCAGCAGCCCAGGCATGGCTAGCGGGAGGGTTGAGCAGTTCTTC
CDR3 protein: CASSPGMASGRVEQFF

J gene: TRBJ2-7
V gene: TRBV28
D gene: .
clone size: .
CDR3 DNA: TGTGCCAGCAGACCGGGAGGGGGCACCTACGAGCAGTACTTC
CDR3 protein: CASRPGGGTYEQYF

J gene: TRBJ2-7
V gene: TRBV7-2
D gene: TRBD2
clone size: few
CDR3 DNA: TGTGCCAGCAGCTGGGGACTAGCATCGTACGAGCAGTACTTC
CDR3 protein: CASSWGLASYEQYF

J gene: TRBJ1-4
V gene: TRBV28
D gene: .
clone size: .
CDR3 DNA: TGTGCCACTTTGGGGGGGGAGGACACGACTAATGAAAAACTGTTTTTT
CDR3 protein: CATLGGEDTTNEKLFF

J gene: TRBJ2-1
V gene: TRBV24-1
D gene: TRBD2
clone size: .
CDR3 DNA: TGTGCCACCAGTGATGCGGGGGATTTCTACAATGAGCAGTTCTTC
CDR3 protein: CATSDAGDFYNEQFF

J gene: TRBJ2-3
V gene: TRBV18
D gene: TRBD2
clone size: .
CDR3 DNA: TGTGCCAGCTCACCCCTTGGACTAGCGGGAGAGGTGGGAGAACCAGATACGCAGTATTTT
CDR3 protein: CASSPLGLAGEVGEPDTQYF

J gene: TRBJ1-1
V gene: TRBV20-1
D gene: .
clone size: .
CDR3 DNA: TGCAGTGCTAGTTTTGTGGGCTTGAACACTGAAGCTTTCTTT
CDR3 protein: CSASFVGLNTEAFF

J gene: TRBJ1-5
V gene: TRBV18
D gene: TRBD1
clone size: .
CDR3 DNA: TGTGCCAGCTCCCCGACCGGGACAGGGGGGGACAAGGGGCCCCAGCATTTT
CDR3 protein: CASSPTGTGGDKGPQHF

J gene: TRBJ1-4
V gene: TRBV7-2
D gene: .
clone size: .
CDR3 DNA: TGTGCCAGCAGCTTATCGCCGTGGGGCGGAAAACTGTTTTTT
CDR3 protein: CASSLSPWGGKLFF

J gene: TRBJ1-1
V gene: TRBV5-6
D gene: .
clone size: .
CDR3 DNA: TGTGCCAGCAGCCGAGGGATAGTCCCGGAGAGGGCTTTCTTT
CDR3 protein: CASSRGIVPERAFF